This T cell receptor beta chain was recovered during a study of TIL therapy for anti-PD-1-resistant metastatic lung cancer. Concerning this clone itself: The antigen is unknown.

General study findings and limits: The cohort had more treatment-naive, never-smoker and oncogene-addicted patients than typical. TIL cultures after expansion showed higher clonality and lower diversity than baseline tumor (median 6% vs 31%).

The libraries were made with immunoSEQ v3. Survey-level samples got 2 million or so read pairs; deep-level samples got roughly 5-6 million. Sequencing used immunoSEQ multiplex PCR; TCRdb keeps in-frame clones, though not all of them. The table lists tens of thousands of clones, over 65% of them singletons. Noted time point: pre-treatment sample, taken before nivolumab and TIL therapy. Pleural nodules or supraclavicular lymph nodes made up most of the excised metastases sampled. Adults with stage 4 NSCLC were enrolled in a phase I trial. The clonotype comes from a person aged 25 to 85 with non-small cell lung cancer. Sequenced material: tumor tissue, taken at baseline.

CDR3 sequence: CASRGPRRTEAFF. The CDR3 nucleotides are TGTGCCAGCCGGGGCCCTAGGAGGACTGAAGCTTTCTTT. The V call is TRBV28, the J call TRBJ1-1, with D tentatively TRBD1 (5 bases). The V end lost 8 bases, the J end lost 5 bases, and 15 bases lay between the germline ends. Looked up from germline, CDR1 is MDHEN and CDR2 is SYDVKM. CDR3 length equals 13 residues.